This T cell receptor beta chain was documented in a study of blood T cell repertoires in COVID-19. Study-level background: T cells, B-cell-depleted T cells, or PBMCs provided the cDNA or gDNA that served as material.

Source study methods: Estimated nucleated cell counts came from reference gene primer amplification. Here immunoSEQ multiplex PCR was the method, and the copy in TCRdb shows in-frame clones only, minus some. That table gives V, J and clone size, and the DNA gave D and trimming. The profile shows fewer than 60,000 clones, roughly 90% of them singletons. The TCR originated in a human donor in a cohort sampled during active COVID-19. Sequencing was carried out using peripheral blood.

The CDR3 DNA reads TGTGCCTGGAGTGCCTCGGGGGCGGGAGAGAATGAGCAGTTCTTC. Amino acids: CAWSASGAGENEQFF. The chain has TRBV30 and TRBJ2-1, with TRBD2 as a possible D gene (7 bases). The CDR3 totals 15 residues. Trimming took off 1 base at V and 7 bases at J, with 17 bases between the two ends. The V gene's germline CDR1 is GTSNPN and CDR2 SVGIG (reference sequence).